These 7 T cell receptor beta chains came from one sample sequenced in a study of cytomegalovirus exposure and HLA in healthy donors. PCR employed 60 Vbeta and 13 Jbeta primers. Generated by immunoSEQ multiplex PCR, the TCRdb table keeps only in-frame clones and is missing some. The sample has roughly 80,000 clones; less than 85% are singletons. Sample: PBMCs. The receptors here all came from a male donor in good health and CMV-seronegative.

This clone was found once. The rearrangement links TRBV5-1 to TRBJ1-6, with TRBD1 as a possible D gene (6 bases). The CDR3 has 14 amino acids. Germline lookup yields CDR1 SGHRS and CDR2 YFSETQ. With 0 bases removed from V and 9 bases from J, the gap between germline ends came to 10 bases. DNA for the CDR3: TGCGCCAGCAGCTTGGAACAGGGTTTTTCACCCCTCCACTTT. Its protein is CASSLEQGFSPLHF.

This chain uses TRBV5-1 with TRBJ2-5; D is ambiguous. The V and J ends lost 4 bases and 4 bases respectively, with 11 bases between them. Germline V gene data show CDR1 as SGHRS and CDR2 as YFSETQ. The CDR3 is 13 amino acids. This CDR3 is CASSPRMGETQYF. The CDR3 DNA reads TGCGCCAGCAGCCCGAGGATGGGAGAGACCCAGTACTTC.

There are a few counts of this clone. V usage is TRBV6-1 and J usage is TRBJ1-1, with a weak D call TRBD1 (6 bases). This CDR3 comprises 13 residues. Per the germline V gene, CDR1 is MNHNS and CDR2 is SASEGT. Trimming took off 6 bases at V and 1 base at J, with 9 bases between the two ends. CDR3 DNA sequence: TGTGCCAGCAGAACAGGGTCGAACACTGAAGCTTTCTTT. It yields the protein CASRTGSNTEAFF.

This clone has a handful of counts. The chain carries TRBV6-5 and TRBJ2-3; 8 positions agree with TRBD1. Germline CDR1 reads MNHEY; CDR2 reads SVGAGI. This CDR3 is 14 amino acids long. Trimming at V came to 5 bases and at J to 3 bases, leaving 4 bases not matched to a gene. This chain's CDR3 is CASSRDRTTDTQYF. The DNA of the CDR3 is TGTGCCAGCAGTAGGGACAGGACGACAGATACGCAGTATTTT.

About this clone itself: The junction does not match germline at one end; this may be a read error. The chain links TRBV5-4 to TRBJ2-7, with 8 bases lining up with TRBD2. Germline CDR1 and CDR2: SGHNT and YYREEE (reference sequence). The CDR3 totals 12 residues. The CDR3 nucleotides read TGTTCCAGCAGCTTGGAGCGGGGGGAGCAGTACTTC. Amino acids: CSSSLERGEQYF.

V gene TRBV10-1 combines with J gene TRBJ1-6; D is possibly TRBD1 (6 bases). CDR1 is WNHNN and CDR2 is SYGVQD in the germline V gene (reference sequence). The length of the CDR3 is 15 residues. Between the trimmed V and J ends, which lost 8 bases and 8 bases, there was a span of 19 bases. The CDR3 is CASLPDRLGYSPLHF. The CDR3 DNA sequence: TGCGCCAGCCTCCCAGACAGGCTCGGGTATTCACCCCTCCACTTT.

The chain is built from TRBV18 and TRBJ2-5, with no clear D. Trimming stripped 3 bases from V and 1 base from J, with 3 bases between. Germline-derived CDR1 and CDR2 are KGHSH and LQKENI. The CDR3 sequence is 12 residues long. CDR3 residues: CASSPSQETQYF. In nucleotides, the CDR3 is TGTGCCAGCTCACCGAGCCAAGAGACCCAGTACTTC.